Listed here is a single T cell receptor (beta chain). Clones were sequenced by immunoSEQ multiplex PCR, and TCRdb holds only the in-frame ones, with some missing. The sample comprises 150,000 to 200,000 clones, about 90% of which are singletons, and approximately 1.2% rests with the top ten. This specimen comes from a study of T cell responses to AZD1222 COVID-19 vaccine. CDR3 size: 15 residues. Germline values: CDR1 MGHRA, CDR2 YSYEKL. The V and J ends lost 2 bases and 6 bases respectively, with 14 bases between them. The rearrangement joins TRBV4-1 to TRBJ1-5, with D perhaps matching TRBD1 (5 bases). The starting material was peripheral blood, obtained 28 days after the second AZD1222 dose. This sequence originates from an adult who received the AZD1222 COVID-19 vaccine. The CDR3 sequence: CASSQRWGDGQPQHF. DNA of the CDR3: TGCGCCAGCAGCCAACGCTGGGGGGACGGTCAGCCCCAGCATTTT.